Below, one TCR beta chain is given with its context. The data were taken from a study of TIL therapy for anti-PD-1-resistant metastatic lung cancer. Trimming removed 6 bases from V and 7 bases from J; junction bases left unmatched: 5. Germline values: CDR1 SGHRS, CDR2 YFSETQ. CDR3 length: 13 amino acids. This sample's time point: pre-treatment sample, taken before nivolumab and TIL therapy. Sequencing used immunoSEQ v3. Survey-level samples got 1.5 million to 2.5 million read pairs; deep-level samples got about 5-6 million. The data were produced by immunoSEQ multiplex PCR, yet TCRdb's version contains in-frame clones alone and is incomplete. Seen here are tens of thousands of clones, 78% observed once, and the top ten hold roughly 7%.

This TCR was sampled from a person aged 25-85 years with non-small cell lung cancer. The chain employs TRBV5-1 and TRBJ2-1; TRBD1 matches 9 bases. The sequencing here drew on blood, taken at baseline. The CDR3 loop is CASIGTGLNEQFF. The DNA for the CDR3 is TGCGCCAGCATAGGGACAGGGTTGAATGAGCAGTTCTTC.